These 17 T cell receptor beta chains were all obtained from the same sample, sequenced in a study of cytomegalovirus exposure and HLA in healthy donors. The PCR made use of 60 Vbeta and 13 Jbeta primers. Some clones are missing from TCRdb's copy, which holds only in-frame ones; the method was immunoSEQ multiplex PCR. This table has approximately 160,000 clones, roughly four fifths appearing once. The sample taken for sequencing was PBMCs. Source of these receptors: a woman aged 18-29 years in good health and CMV-seronegative.

V gene TRBV19 combines with J gene TRBJ1-5; 8 nucleotides agree with TRBD1. The length of the CDR3 is 14 residues. The V gene's germline CDR1 is LNHDA and CDR2 SQIVND (reference sequence). V dropped 1 base and J dropped 7; count of bases not matched to a gene: 3. The CDR3 sequence is CASSIAGGGQPQHF. The CDR3 DNA reads as TGTGCCAGTAGTATAGCAGGGGGCGGACAGCCCCAGCATTTT.

This clone has just a few counts. This chain uses TRBV27 with TRBJ2-1; D is undetermined. The V gene's germline CDR1 is MNHEY and CDR2 SMNVEV (reference sequence). The V and J ends lost 5 bases and 6 bases respectively, with 26 bases between them. CDR3 length: 18 amino acids. In nucleotides, the CDR3 is TGTGCCAGCAGTCCCTCCGCGGCCCTAGTCTTCATATCCAATGAGCAGTTCTTC. This gives the protein CASSPSAALVFISNEQFF.

This clone was seen only a few times. The chain is built from TRBV25-1 and TRBJ2-2; 8 bases agree with TRBD1. From germline, CDR1 is MGHDK and CDR2 SYGVNS. There are 14 residues in the CDR3. Losses at the gene ends were 7 bases for V and 1 base for J; bases not matched to a gene: 2. The CDR3 DNA follows: TGTGCCAGCACGGACAGGGTGAACACCGGGGAGCTGTTTTTT. The encoded protein is CASTDRVNTGELFF.

Worth noting for this clone: Germline and junction disagree at one end, which may indicate a read error. CDR3 DNA: TGTTCCAGCCACCGAGGGCTAGCGGGGCGCTCCTACAATGAGCAGTTCTTC. Encoded protein: CSSHRGLAGRSYNEQFF. The chain couples TRBV7-9 to TRBJ2-1; 9 nucleotides line up with TRBD2. The CDR3 runs to 17 residues. The germline V gene has CDR1 SEHNR and CDR2 FQNEAQ (reference sequence).

This clone has more than one count but fewer than ten. The V call is TRBV5-1, the J call TRBJ1-2; 7 nucleotides agree with TRBD1. CDR3 size: 12 residues. V lost 4 bases to trimming and J lost 4 bases; unmatched junction nucleotides: 1. The germline gives CDR1 SGHRS, CDR2 YFSETQ. CDR3 loop: CASSGDSYGYTF. The CDR3 region has the DNA TGCGCCAGCAGCGGGGACAGCTATGGCTACACCTTC.

This clone was counted between two and nine times. The chain employs TRBV5-6 and TRBJ2-2; 9 nucleotides line up with TRBD2. The germline V gene has CDR1 SGHDT and CDR2 YYEEEE. The CDR3 sequence is 16 residues long. V lost 2 bases, J lost 0 bases, and 2 bases stayed unmatched. The CDR3 DNA reads TGTGCCAGCAGCTTTAGACTAGCGGCGAACACCGGGGAGCTGTTTTTT. Its translation is CASSFRLAANTGELFF.

The V gene is TRBV15, the J gene TRBJ1-2; 12 bases agree with TRBD1. Losses at the gene ends were 0 bases for V and 8 bases for J; bases not matched to a gene: 10. From germline, CDR1 is LNHNV and CDR2 YYDKDF (reference sequence). This CDR3 is 17 amino acids long. The CDR3 sequence is CATSRDRGQGATSGYTF. The DNA of the CDR3 is TGTGCCACCAGCAGAGACCGGGGACAGGGGGCGACGTCGGGCTACACCTTC.

This chain uses TRBV5-1 with TRBJ2-1; TRBD2 aligns across 7 bases. The germline gives CDR1 SGHRS, CDR2 YFSETQ. The CDR3 spans 15 residues. Losses at the gene ends were 3 bases for V and 4 bases for J; bases not matched to a gene: 7. CDR3 DNA sequence: TGCGCCAGCAGCTCGGACGCGGGGGAATACAATGAGCAGTTCTTC. Residues: CASSSDAGEYNEQFF.

The genes are TRBV11-2 and TRBJ2-7; tentatively, D is TRBD1 (6 bases). The CDR3 runs 17 residues. Germline lookup yields CDR1 SGHAT and CDR2 FQNNGV. Deletions cut 5 bases from V and 1 base from J, with 21 bases between. Here the CDR3 DNA reads TGTGCCAGCAGCCTTTACCGGGACATCTTACCATCCTACGAGCAGTACTTC. Its translation is CASSLYRDILPSYEQYF.

The chain is built from TRBV5-6 and TRBJ2-6; maybe TRBD1 (6 bases). The CDR3 is 15 residues long. Trimming took 1 base from V and 4 from J, leaving 9 bases between them. In germline, CDR1 is SGHDT, CDR2 YYEEEE. CDR3 protein: CASSLPGAGANVLTF. As DNA, the CDR3 is TGTGCCAGCAGCTTGCCAGGGGCCGGGGCCAACGTCCTGACTTTC. The entire variable domain, with the rest obtained from reference TRBV5-6 and TRBJ2-6, is as follows: DAGVTQSPTHLIKTRGQQVTLRCSPKSGHDTVSWYQQALGQGPQFIFQYYEEEERQRGNFPDRFSGHQFPNYSSELNVNALLLGDSALYLCASSLPGAGANVLTFGAGSRLTVL.

V is TRBV6-1 and J is TRBJ1-1; D unresolved. This CDR3 comprises 15 residues. V was trimmed by 6 bases and J by 0 bases, leaving 14 bases between them. Germline V gives CDR1 MNHNS, CDR2 SASEGT. The CDR3: CASRKAEYMNTEAFF. CDR3 coding DNA: TGTGCCAGCAGGAAGGCGGAGTACATGAACACTGAAGCTTTCTTT.

The V and J genes are TRBV21-1 and TRBJ2-7; the D call of TRBD2 is as the table states it, not checked on the DNA. TRBV21-1 is a pseudogene. The CDR3 has 16 residues. CDR3 region: CASSKEGGDMGCEQYF. CDR3 nucleotides: TGTGCCAGCAGCAAGGAAGGGGGGGACATGGGGTGCGAGCAGTACTTC.

This chain links TRBV28 with TRBJ1-5; 8 nucleotides match TRBD1. In germline, CDR1 is MDHEN, CDR2 SYDVKM. This CDR3 has 15 residues. With 5 bases clipped from V and 1 base from J, the junction kept 4 bases outside the gene matches. In DNA, the CDR3 is TGTGCCAGCAGTCCAGGGGGCATAAGCAATCAGCCCCAGCATTTT. Its protein product is CASSPGGISNQPQHF. The variable domain in full, with the rest retrieved from reference TRBV28 and TRBJ1-5, is DVKVTQSSRYLVKRTGEKVFLECVQDMDHENMFWYRQDPGLGLRLIYFSYDVKMKEKGDIPEGYSVSREKKERFSLILESASTNQTSMYLCASSPGGISNQPQHFGDGTRLSIL.

For this clone: One end of the junction fails to match germline, which may point to a read error. The chain is built from TRBV14 and TRBJ2-5; TRBD2 aligns across 7 bases. The CDR3 has 14 amino acids. Germline-derived CDR1 and CDR2 are SGHDN and FVKESK. CDR3 coding DNA: TGTGCCAGCGGGGCCGGGACTACCCAAGGGACCCAGTACTTC. It encodes CASGAGTTQGTQYF.

The CDR3 loop is CASSLESGGRDEQFF. The DNA of the CDR3 is TGCGCCAGCAGCCTGGAGTCAGGGGGTAGGGATGAGCAGTTCTTC. The chain joins TRBV5-1 to TRBJ2-1; TRBD1 matches at 7 bases. The CDR3 is 15 amino acids. Germline V gene data show CDR1 as SGHRS and CDR2 as YFSETQ. The ends lost 4 bases at V and 8 bases at J; junction bases unmatched: 12.

The CDR3, as DNA: TGTGCCAGCAGCTTAAGAACGAGTAACTATGGCTACACCTTC. Translation gives CASSLRTSNYGYTF. The chain recombines TRBV7-8 with TRBJ1-2; D remains ambiguous. The germline V gene encodes CDR1 SGHVS and CDR2 FQNEAQ. Trimming left V 2 bases short and J 1 base short, with 8 bases between. The CDR3 has 14 residues. Complete variable domain (other parts from reference TRBV7-8 and TRBJ1-2): GAGVSQSPRYKVAKRGQDVALRCDPISGHVSLFWYQQALGQGPEFLTYFQNEAQLDKSGLPSDRFFAERPEGSVSTLKIQRTQQEDSAVYLCASSLRTSNYGYTFGSGTRLTVV.

The V call is TRBV7-9, the J call TRBJ2-3; 9 positions agree with TRBD1. Germline V gene data show CDR1 as SEHNR and CDR2 as FQNEAQ (reference sequence). The CDR3 is 17 amino acids. V shed 5 bases and J 2 bases; nucleotides not matched to a gene: 11. CDR3 sequence (DNA): TGTGCCAGCAGCCCCCGTTCCGGGACAGGGCCCACAGATACGCAGTATTTT. Protein: CASSPRSGTGPTDTQYF.